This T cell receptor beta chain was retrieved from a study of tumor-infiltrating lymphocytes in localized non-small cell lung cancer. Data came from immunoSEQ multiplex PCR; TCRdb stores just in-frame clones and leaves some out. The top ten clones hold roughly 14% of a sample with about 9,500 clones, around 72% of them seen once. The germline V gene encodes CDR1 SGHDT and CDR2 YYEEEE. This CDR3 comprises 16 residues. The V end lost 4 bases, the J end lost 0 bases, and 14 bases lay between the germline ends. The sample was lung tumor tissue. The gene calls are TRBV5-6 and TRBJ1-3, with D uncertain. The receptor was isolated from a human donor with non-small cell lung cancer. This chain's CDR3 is CASSLTPGSSGNTIYF. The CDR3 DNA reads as TGTGCCAGCAGCCTGACCCCTGGGAGCTCTGGAAACACCATATATTTT.